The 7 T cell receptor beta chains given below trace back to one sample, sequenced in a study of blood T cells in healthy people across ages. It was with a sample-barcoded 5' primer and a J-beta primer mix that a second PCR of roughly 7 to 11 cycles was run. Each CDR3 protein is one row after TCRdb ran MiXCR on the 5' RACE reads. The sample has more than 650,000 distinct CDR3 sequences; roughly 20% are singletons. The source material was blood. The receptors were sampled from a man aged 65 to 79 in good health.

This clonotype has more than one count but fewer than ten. The CDR3, as DNA: TGCAGCGTTTCTCTCGGGGAAGAGACCCAGTACTTC. It translates to CSVSLGEETQYF. The chain joins TRBV29-1 to TRBJ2-5; D perhaps matches TRBD2 (5 bases). Germline CDR1 reads SQVTM; CDR2 reads ANQGSEA. The CDR3 length is 12 residues. Trimming stripped 5 bases from V and 3 bases from J, with 10 bases between. Together with reference TRBV29-1 and TRBJ2-5, the CDR3 gives the full variable domain: SAVISQKPSRDICQRGTSLTIQCQVDSQVTMMFWYRQQPGQSLTLIATANQGSEATYESGFVIDKFPISRPNLTFSTLTVSNMSPEDSSIYLCSVSLGEETQYFGPGTRLLVL.

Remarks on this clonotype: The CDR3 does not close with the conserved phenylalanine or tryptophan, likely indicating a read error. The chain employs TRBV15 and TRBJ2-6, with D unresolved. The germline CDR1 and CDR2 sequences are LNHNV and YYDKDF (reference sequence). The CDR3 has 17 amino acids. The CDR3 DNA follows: TGTGCTACCAGCAGAAAAATTTTGGGCTCTGGGGCCAACGTCCTGACTCTC. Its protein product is CATSRKILGSGANVLTL.

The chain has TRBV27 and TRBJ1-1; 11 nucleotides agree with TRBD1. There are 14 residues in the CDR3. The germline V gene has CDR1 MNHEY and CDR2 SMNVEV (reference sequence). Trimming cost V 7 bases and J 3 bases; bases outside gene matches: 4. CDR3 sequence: CASTRTGGYTEAFF. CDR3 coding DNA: TGTGCCAGCACCCGGACAGGGGGCTACACTGAAGCTTTCTTT.

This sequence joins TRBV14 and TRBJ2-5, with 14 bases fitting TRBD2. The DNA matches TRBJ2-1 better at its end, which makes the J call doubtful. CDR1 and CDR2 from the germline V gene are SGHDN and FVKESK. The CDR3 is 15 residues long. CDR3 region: CASSQGLAGVHEQFF. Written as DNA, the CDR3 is TGTGCCAGCAGCCAGGGACTAGCGGGAGTCCATGAGCAGTTCTTC.

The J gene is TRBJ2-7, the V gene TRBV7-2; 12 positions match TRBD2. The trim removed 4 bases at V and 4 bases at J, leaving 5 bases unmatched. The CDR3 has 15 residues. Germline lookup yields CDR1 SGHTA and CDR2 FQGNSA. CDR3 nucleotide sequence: TGTGCCAGCAGCTCGGGACTAGCGGGCTTTTACGAGCAGTACTTC. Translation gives CASSSGLAGFYEQYF.

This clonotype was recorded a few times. CDR3 amino acids: CASSPMGTGGDNSPLHF. CDR3 sequence (DNA): TGTGCCAGCAGCCCCATGGGTACCGGGGGGGATAATTCACCCCTCCACTTT. This chain connects TRBV28 to TRBJ1-6, with D possibly being TRBD1 (5 bases). The V end lost 6 bases, the J end lost 5 bases, and 20 bases lay between the germline ends. Germline CDR1 is MDHEN and CDR2 is SYDVKM. The CDR3 length is 17 residues.

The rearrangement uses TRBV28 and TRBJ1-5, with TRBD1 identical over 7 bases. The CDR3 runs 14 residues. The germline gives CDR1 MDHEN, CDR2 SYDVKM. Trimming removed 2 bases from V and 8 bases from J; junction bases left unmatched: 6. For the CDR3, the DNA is TGTGCCAGCAGTTTAGAAGGGGGCGGGAAGCCCCAGCATTTT. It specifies CASSLEGGGKPQHF.